This T cell receptor beta chain was sequenced for a study of Ad26.COV2.S vaccination and SARS-CoV-2 variants. At the level of the study: Ad26.COV2.S, an intramuscular injection, was given once or twice 56 days apart.

The CDR3 runs 13 residues. V gave up 8 bases and J gave up 4 bases; unmatched junction bases: 5. Germline V gene data show CDR1 as LNHDA and CDR2 as SQIVND (reference sequence). Overall study results and limits: Higher spike-specific TCR breadth was found in vaccine recipients than in placebo recipients.

Documented treatment: roughly 19 received Ad26.COV2.S at low or high dose, single or two shots; about 5 received placebo; per-sample allocation not given. Samples came from day 63 after the first vaccine or placebo injection. An adult aged 18-55 years in Boston served as the donor. SARS-CoV-2 spike from the Wuhan strain was encoded by the vaccine, an Ad26 vector. This table comes from immunoSEQ multiplex PCR, and its TCRdb copy is limited to in-frame clones, with some not included. This sample has 380,000 or so clones, with around 89% found just once. As for this clone: The antigen is undetermined.

The receptor's source is a person between 18 and 59 years old who received the Ad26.COV2.S COVID-19 vaccine or a placebo. The chain combines TRBV19 with TRBJ2-3; TRBD1 matches at 8 bases. The sample in question was peripheral blood, obtained in a trial of Ad26.COV2.S vaccine versus placebo. In DNA form, the CDR3 reads TGTGCCAGTGACGCAGGGGGCTCAGATACGCAGTATTTT. Amino acids: CASDAGGSDTQYF.